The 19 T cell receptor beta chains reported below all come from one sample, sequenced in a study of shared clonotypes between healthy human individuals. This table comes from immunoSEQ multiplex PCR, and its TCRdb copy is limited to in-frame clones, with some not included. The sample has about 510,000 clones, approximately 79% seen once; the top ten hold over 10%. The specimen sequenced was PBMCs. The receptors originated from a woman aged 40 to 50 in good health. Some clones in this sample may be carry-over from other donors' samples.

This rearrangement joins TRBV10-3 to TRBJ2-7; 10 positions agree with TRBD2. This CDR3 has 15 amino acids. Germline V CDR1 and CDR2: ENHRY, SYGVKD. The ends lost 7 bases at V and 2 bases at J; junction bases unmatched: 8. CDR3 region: CAIINRTSGTYEQYF. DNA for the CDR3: TGTGCCATCATCAACAGGACTAGCGGAACCTACGAGCAGTACTTC.

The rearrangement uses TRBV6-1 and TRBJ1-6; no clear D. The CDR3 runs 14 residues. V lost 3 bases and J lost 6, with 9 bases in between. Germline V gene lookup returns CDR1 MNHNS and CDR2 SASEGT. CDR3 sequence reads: CASSERRANSPLHF. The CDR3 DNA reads TGTGCCAGCAGTGAGCGTCGGGCTAATTCACCCCTCCACTTT.

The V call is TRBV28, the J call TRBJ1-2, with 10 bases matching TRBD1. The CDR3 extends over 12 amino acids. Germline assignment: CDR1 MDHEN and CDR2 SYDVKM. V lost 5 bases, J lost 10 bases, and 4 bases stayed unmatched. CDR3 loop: CASSGTGDFYTF. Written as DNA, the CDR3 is TGTGCCAGCAGTGGGACAGGGGATTTCTACACCTTC.

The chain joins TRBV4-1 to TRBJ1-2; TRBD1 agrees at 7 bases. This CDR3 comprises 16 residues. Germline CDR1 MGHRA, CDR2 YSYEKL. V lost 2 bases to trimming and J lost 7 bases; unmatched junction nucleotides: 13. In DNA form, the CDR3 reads TGCGCCAGCAGCCAACAAAGACAGGGAACGTCGGGTGGCTACACCTTC. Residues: CASSQQRQGTSGGYTF.

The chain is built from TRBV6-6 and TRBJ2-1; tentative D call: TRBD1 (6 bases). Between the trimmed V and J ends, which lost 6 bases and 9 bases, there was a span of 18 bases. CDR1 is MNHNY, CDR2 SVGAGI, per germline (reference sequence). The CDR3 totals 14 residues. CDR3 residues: CASSLGQGTSEQFF. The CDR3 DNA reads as TGTGCCAGCAGCCTTGGGCAGGGGACGAGTGAGCAGTTCTTC.

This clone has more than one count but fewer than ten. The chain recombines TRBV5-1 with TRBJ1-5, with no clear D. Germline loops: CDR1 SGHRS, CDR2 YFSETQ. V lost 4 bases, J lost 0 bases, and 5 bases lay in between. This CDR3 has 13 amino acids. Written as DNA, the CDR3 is TGCGCCAGCAGCATAGATAGCAATCAGCCCCAGCATTTT. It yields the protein CASSIDSNQPQHF.

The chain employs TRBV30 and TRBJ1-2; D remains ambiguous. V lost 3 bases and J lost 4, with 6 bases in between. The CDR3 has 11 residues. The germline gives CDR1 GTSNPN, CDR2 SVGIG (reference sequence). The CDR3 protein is CAWSPGYGYTF. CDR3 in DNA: TGTGCCTGGAGCCCGGGCTATGGCTACACCTTC. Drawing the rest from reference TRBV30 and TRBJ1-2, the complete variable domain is SQTIHQWPATLVQPVGSPLSLECTVEGTSNPNLYWYRQAAGRGLQLLFYSVGIGQISSEVPQNLSASRPQDRQFILSSKKLLLSDSGFYLCAWSPGYGYTFGSGTRLTVV.

Written as DNA, the CDR3 is TGTGCCAGCAGCTTATTATCCCAGGGGGCAGGAGAAAAACTGTTTTTT. This sequence encodes CASSLLSQGAGEKLFF. The rearrangement links TRBV5-4 to TRBJ1-4, with 8 bases identical to TRBD1. From germline, CDR1 is SGHNT and CDR2 YYREEE (reference sequence). Losses at the gene ends were 2 bases for V and 8 bases for J; bases not matched to a gene: 11. This CDR3 has 16 amino acids.

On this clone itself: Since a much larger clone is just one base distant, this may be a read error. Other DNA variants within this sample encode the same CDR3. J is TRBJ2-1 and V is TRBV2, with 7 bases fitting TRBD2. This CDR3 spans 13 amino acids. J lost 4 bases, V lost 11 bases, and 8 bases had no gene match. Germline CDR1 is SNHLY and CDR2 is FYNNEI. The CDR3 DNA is TGTGCCGGAGGCCTAGCGGAGTACAATGAGCAGTTCTTC. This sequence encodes CAGGLAEYNEQFF.

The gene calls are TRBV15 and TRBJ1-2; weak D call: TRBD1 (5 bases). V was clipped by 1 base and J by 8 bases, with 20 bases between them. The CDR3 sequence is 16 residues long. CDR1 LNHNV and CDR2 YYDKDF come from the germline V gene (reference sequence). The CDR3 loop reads CATSRGDDIPSDGYTF. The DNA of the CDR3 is TGTGCCACCAGCAGAGGGGACGACATACCTTCGGACGGCTACACCTTC.

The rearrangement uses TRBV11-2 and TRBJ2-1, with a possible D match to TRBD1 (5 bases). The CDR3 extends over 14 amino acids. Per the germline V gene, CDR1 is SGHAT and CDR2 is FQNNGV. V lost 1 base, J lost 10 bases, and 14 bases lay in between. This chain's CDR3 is CASSLAGVQGEQFF. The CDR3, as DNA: TGTGCCAGCAGCTTAGCTGGGGTTCAGGGCGAGCAGTTCTTC.

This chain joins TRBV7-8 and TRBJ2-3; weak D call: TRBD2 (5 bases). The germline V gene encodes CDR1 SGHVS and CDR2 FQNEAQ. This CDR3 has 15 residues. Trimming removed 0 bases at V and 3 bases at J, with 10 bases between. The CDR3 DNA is TGTGCCAGCAGCTTAGCGGGAGCTTGGACAGATACGCAGTATTTT. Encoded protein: CASSLAGAWTDTQYF.

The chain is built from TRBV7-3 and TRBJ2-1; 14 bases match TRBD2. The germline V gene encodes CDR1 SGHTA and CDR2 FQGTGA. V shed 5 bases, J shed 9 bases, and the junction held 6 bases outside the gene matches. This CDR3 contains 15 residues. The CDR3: CASSMTSGRAVEQFF. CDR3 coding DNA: TGTGCCAGCAGCATGACTAGCGGGAGGGCGGTTGAGCAGTTCTTC.

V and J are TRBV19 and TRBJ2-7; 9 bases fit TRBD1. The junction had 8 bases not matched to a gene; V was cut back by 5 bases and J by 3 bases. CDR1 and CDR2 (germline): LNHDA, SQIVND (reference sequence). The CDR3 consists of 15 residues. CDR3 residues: CASSVTGTGYYEQYF. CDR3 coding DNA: TGTGCCAGTAGTGTAACCGGGACAGGGTACTACGAGCAGTACTTC.

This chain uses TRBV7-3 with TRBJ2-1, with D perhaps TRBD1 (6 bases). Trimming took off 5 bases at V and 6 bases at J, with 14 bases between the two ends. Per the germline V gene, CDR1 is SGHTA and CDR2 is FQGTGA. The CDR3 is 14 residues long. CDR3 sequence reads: CASSKDSWGNEQFF. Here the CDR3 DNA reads TGTGCCAGCAGCAAGGACAGTTGGGGCAATGAGCAGTTCTTC.

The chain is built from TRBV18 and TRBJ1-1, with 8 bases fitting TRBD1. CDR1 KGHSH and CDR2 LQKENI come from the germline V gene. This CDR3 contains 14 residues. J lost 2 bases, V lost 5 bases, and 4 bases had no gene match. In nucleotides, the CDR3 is TGTGCCAGCTCATTCGACAGGGGAAACACTGAAGCTTTCTTT. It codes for CASSFDRGNTEAFF.

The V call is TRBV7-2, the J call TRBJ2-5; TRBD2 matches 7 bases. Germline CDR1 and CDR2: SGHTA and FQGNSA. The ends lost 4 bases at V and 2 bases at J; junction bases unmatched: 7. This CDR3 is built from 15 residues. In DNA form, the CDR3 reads TGTGCCAGCAGCTCGGGGGGAGGAATACAAGAGACCCAGTACTTC. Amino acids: CASSSGGGIQETQYF.

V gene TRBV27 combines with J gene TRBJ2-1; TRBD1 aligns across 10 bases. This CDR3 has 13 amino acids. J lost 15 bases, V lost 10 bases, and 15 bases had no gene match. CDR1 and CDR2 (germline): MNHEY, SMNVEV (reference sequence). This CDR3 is CATSPIWTGGPFF. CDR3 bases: TGTGCCACTTCCCCTATTTGGACAGGGGGGCCGTTCTTC.

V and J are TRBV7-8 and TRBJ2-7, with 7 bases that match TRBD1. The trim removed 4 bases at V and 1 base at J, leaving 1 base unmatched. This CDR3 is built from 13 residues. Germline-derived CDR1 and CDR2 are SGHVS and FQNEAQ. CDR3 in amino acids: CASSWTGSYEQYF. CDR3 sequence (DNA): TGTGCCAGCAGCTGGACAGGTTCCTACGAGCAGTACTTC.